This record concerns one TCR beta chain sequence. These data belong to a study of blood T cell repertoires in COVID-19. The wider study: The United States, Italy and Spain provided the acute and convalescent COVID-19 samples. T cells, B-cell-depleted T cells, or PBMCs provided the cDNA or gDNA that served as material.

In the authors' workflow: Reference gene primer amplification in the assay estimated nucleated cell counts. TCRdb's copy holds only in-frame clones and misses some; the assay was immunoSEQ multiplex PCR. V, J and clone size reflect that table, while D and trimming were determined from the DNA. The table records about 320,000 clones, roughly 90% of them present only once. Germline-derived CDR1 and CDR2 are SNHLY and FYNNEI. V was pared by 7 bases and J by 5 bases, with 8 bases of the junction left unmatched. This CDR3 has 15 residues. The TCR originated in a man between 18 and 35 years old who had recovered from COVID-19. The specimen was peripheral blood. The rearrangement joins TRBV2 to TRBJ2-5, with 12 nucleotides matching TRBD1. CDR3 DNA sequence: TGTGCCAGCAACTCCGGGACAGGGGGCAAGGAGACCCAGTACTTC. Protein product: CASNSGTGGKETQYF.